The rows below give T cell receptor beta chains drawn from one sample of a study of blood T cell repertoires in COVID-19. Here immunoSEQ multiplex PCR was the method, and the copy in TCRdb shows in-frame clones only, minus some. The sample holds some 96,000 clones, approximately 86% seen once. Sequencing was performed on peripheral blood. The receptors stem from a man older than 75 with acute or convalescent COVID-19. CDR3s include the opening cysteine and the closing phenylalanine or tryptophan.

CASSSGTGSNEKLFF	TRBV5-4	TRBJ1-4	15
CASSSGTSGISTDTQYF	TRBV5-6	TRBJ2-3	17
CAISETGGAYNEQFF	TRBV10-3	TRBJ2-1	15
CATSRGALNTGELFF	TRBV24-1	TRBJ2-2	15
CALGTGNYGYTF	TRBV30	TRBJ1-2	12
CASSLWGVFTDTQYF	TRBV7-8	TRBJ2-3	15
CASSQPPTGVHLSGEQYF	TRBV18	TRBJ2-7	18
CASSPGTSGYTF	TRBV11-2	TRBJ1-2	12
CASTQGGGTEAFF	TRBV11-1	TRBJ1-1	13
CASSSPSGRGTDTQYF	TRBV27	TRBJ2-3	16
CASSLRGQGQPQHF	TRBV5-8	TRBJ1-5	14
CASSTTSGSTDTQYF	TRBV19	TRBJ2-3	15
CAWSVLGIDGQYF	TRBV30	TRBJ2-7	13
CASSEPDGKYEQYF	TRBV21-1	TRBJ2-7	14
CASRKGDYEQYF	TRBV6-5	TRBJ2-7	12
CASSLNYKRGIQYF	TRBV11-1	TRBJ2-4	14
CASSLARDYEQYF	TRBV11-2	TRBJ2-7	13
CASSLALLPDTQYF	TRBV5-6	TRBJ2-3	14
CASSLAGNYGYTF	TRBV28	TRBJ1-2	13
CASSPSGDYGYTF	TRBV18	TRBJ1-2	13
CAISGGGISYEQYF	TRBV10-3	TRBJ2-7	14
CASGHDFYEQYF	TRBV12-5	TRBJ2-7	12
CASSEQVSQPQHF	TRBV18	TRBJ1-5	13
CASSSGGPSYEQYF	TRBV19	TRBJ2-7	14
CSVGRGTGNEKLFF	TRBV29-1	TRBJ1-4	14
CASSLEFGGGSANTIYF	TRBV9	TRBJ1-3	17
CASSRRGGARISGANVLTF	TRBV7-2	TRBJ2-6	19
CASSELSYEQYF	TRBV2	TRBJ2-7	12
CASSLAAGREQYF	TRBV11-3	TRBJ2-7	13
CASSIGTPQPQHF	TRBV19	TRBJ1-5	13
CASSLLTGKDYGYTF	TRBV11-2	TRBJ1-2	15
CASSPEEGYEIGEKLFF	TRBV18	TRBJ1-4	17
CASSRQRGELFF	TRBV3-1/TRBV3-2	TRBJ2-2	12
CAISESQGGNTEAFF	TRBV10-3	TRBJ1-1	15
CASSPNDAGTDTQYF	TRBV18	TRBJ2-3	15
CASSIGREYNEQFF	TRBV6-5	TRBJ2-1	14
CASSFGNTGELFF	TRBV27	TRBJ2-2	13
CASSSSGTSYNEQFF	TRBV19	TRBJ2-1	15
CATSDGLVTETQYF	TRBV24-1	TRBJ2-5	14
CASSRTPGTSANNEQFF	TRBV13	TRBJ2-1	17
CASSQAPTSGYYNEQFF	TRBV4-2	TRBJ2-1	17
CASSLTRTSGYNEQFF	TRBV14	TRBJ2-1	16
CASSPGLDEKLFF	TRBV18	TRBJ1-4	13
CASSQAGVGSVF	TRBV28	TRBJ2-1	12
CASSETGAGELFF	TRBV2	TRBJ2-2	13
CASSLPGVQETQYF	TRBV5-4	TRBJ2-5	14
CASSPQADYPSSYNEQFF	TRBV9	TRBJ2-1	18